One sample yielded the 14 T cell receptor beta chains listed below, sequenced in a study of blood T cell repertoires in COVID-19. Profiled with immunoSEQ multiplex PCR; TCRdb holds only in-frame clones, not every one. In the table there are about 270,000 clones, approximately 89% of which are singletons. Material for sequencing was PBMCs or T cells enriched from blood (not recorded which). These receptors came from a man aged 40-49 years who had been exposed to COVID-19.

This clone was seen a handful of times. The rearrangement joins TRBV6-5 to TRBJ1-2; D unresolved. CDR1 MNHEY and CDR2 SVGAGI come from the germline V gene. Trimming pared 6 bases from V and 5 bases from J, leaving 19 bases between. CDR3 length equals 15 residues. The CDR3 spells CASSPRFPEPYGYTF. CDR3 coding DNA: TGTGCCAGCAGCCCCAGGTTTCCAGAGCCATATGGCTACACCTTC.

CDR3 DNA sequence: TGTGCCAGCAATTCCGGGACAGGGAGCAATCAGCCCCAGCATTTT. Translating it yields CASNSGTGSNQPQHF. The rearrangement links TRBV27 to TRBJ1-5; 9 nucleotides line up with TRBD1. Trimming took 7 bases from V and 1 from J; bases not matched to a gene: 5. The germline V gene encodes CDR1 MNHEY and CDR2 SMNVEV (reference sequence). The CDR3 totals 15 residues.

The chain is built from TRBV9 and TRBJ1-5, with no clear D. This CDR3 comprises 14 residues. Germline V gene data show CDR1 as SGDLS and CDR2 as YYNGEE. Trimming cost V 3 bases and J 5 bases, with 12 bases left between them. This chain's CDR3 is CASSESPNDQPQHF. The DNA for the CDR3 is TGTGCCAGCAGCGAGTCCCCTAATGATCAGCCCCAGCATTTT.

J is TRBJ2-1 and V is TRBV12-3 or TRBV12-4; possible D gene TRBD2, 5 bases. The V gene lost 2 bases and the J gene lost 7 bases, with 9 bases spanning the gap. The CDR3 contains 13 residues. The CDR3 region is CASSLTLANEQFF. The CDR3 DNA sequence: TGTGCCAGCAGTTTAACCCTAGCAAATGAGCAGTTCTTC.

CDR3 amino acids: CASSFGTSGRDTDTQYF. CDR3 bases: TGTGCCAGCAGCTTTGGGACTAGCGGGAGGGACACAGATACGCAGTATTTT. The chain joins TRBV7-3 to TRBJ2-3; 16 bases agree with TRBD2. CDR1 SGHTA and CDR2 FQGTGA come from the germline V gene. The CDR3 has 17 residues. Trimming removed 3 bases from V and 2 bases from J; junction bases left unmatched: 2.

This chain links TRBV12-3 or TRBV12-4 with TRBJ2-3; tentatively, D is TRBD2 (5 bases). The CDR3 totals 12 residues. The CDR3 sequence: CATNRGVDTQYF. The CDR3 bases are TGTGCAACTAACCGGGGTGTAGATACGCAGTATTTT.

The chain joins TRBV9 to TRBJ2-1; D gene unclear. V dropped 2 bases and J dropped 5 bases, with 5 bases sitting between them. Germline V gene lookup returns CDR1 SGDLS and CDR2 YYNGEE. The CDR3 runs 12 residues. CDR3 nucleotides: TGTGCCAGCAGCGTTCCAAACAATGAGCAGTTCTTC. Translated, it gives CASSVPNNEQFF.

The chain couples TRBV28 to TRBJ2-3; tentatively, D is TRBD1 (5 bases). The ends were cut back, 4 bases at V and 1 base at J, with 9 bases in the middle. The CDR3 is 14 residues long. The germline V gene encodes CDR1 MDHEN and CDR2 SYDVKM. The CDR3: CASSWGTRTDTQYF. The CDR3 bases are TGTGCCAGCAGTTGGGGCACCCGCACAGATACGCAGTATTTT.

The chain has TRBV27 and TRBJ1-6, with D perhaps matching TRBD1 (6 bases). In germline, CDR1 is MNHEY, CDR2 SMNVEV (reference sequence). V lost 5 bases and J lost 0, with 11 bases in between. The CDR3 runs to 16 residues. The CDR3 DNA sequence: TGTGCCAGCAGTGCCAGAGGGGGCTCCTATAATTCACCCCTCCACTTT. It specifies CASSARGGSYNSPLHF.

The chain employs TRBV27 and TRBJ1-6; D is perhaps TRBD1 (5 bases). Trimming stripped 4 bases from V and 7 bases from J, with 17 bases between. The CDR3 loop spans 16 amino acids. Germline CDR1 is MNHEY and CDR2 is SMNVEV (reference sequence). The CDR3 here is CASSWGGASLNSPLHF. The CDR3 bases are TGTGCCAGCAGTTGGGGGGGAGCAAGCCTAAATTCACCCCTCCACTTT.

The J gene is TRBJ1-2, the V gene TRBV3-1 (or the pseudogene TRBV3-2); D uncertain. The germline gives CDR1 LGHDT, CDR2 YNNKEL (reference sequence). V dropped 2 bases and J dropped 1 base, with 8 bases sitting between them. This CDR3 spans 14 amino acids. In nucleotides, the CDR3 is TGTGCCAGCAGCCAATGGCGGTATAACTATGGCTACACCTTC. Its protein product is CASSQWRYNYGYTF.

The V call is TRBV3-1 (or the pseudogene TRBV3-2), the J call TRBJ2-1; 7 bases align to TRBD2. This CDR3 spans 15 amino acids. The germline gives CDR1 LGHDT, CDR2 YNNKEL (reference sequence). Germline trimming cut 2 bases from V and 2 bases from J; bases unmatched to any gene: 3. CDR3 DNA sequence: TGTGCCAGCAGCCAACAAGCGGGAACCTACAATGAGCAGTTCTTC. Translated: CASSQQAGTYNEQFF.

The chain employs TRBV7-9 and TRBJ1-4; possible D gene TRBD1, 6 bases. V was cut by 5 bases and J by 5 bases, with 15 bases left in between. The CDR3 is made up of 15 amino acids. Per germline, CDR1 SEHNR and CDR2 FQNEAQ (reference sequence). CDR3 in DNA: TGTGCCAGCAGCCGAGGACAGAACAGAAATGAAAAACTGTTTTTT. This sequence encodes CASSRGQNRNEKLFF.

J is TRBJ2-7 and V is TRBV12-5; D unclear. Trimming pared 4 bases from V and 0 bases from J, leaving 10 bases between. This CDR3 comprises 14 residues. CDR1 is LGHNT, CDR2 FRNRAP, per germline. In nucleotides, the CDR3 is TGTGCTAGTGGTTCCGGTACGATCTCCTACGAGCAGTACTTC. Its protein is CASGSGTISYEQYF.